The clone carrying this T cell receptor (beta chain) appeared a single time. The data stem from a study of T cell responses to AZD1222 COVID-19 vaccine. TCRdb keeps only in-frame clones here, not all; method: immunoSEQ multiplex PCR. Here the sample spans about 150,000 clones, roughly 90% being singletons. Germline V gene lookup returns CDR1 SGHDT and CDR2 YYEEEE. J was trimmed by 1 base and V by 4 bases; bases with no gene match: 1. This CDR3 has 14 residues. The input for sequencing was peripheral blood, taken on day 0 of AZD1222 vaccination. The rearrangement uses TRBV5-6 and TRBJ2-5; TRBD2 agrees at 10 bases. The TCR sequence derives from an adult in good health. CDR3 protein: CASSRTSGQETQYF. Written as DNA, the CDR3 is TGTGCCAGCAGCCGGACTAGCGGCCAAGAGACCCAGTACTTC.